These T cell receptor beta chains were read from a single sample in a study of blood T cell repertoires in COVID-19. Sequenced by immunoSEQ multiplex PCR; TCRdb stores in-frame clones only, minus some. The data hold 120,000 to 150,000 clones, with 60% to 85% observed a single time. Sequencing input: peripheral blood. Receptors originate from a man aged 50 to 59 with acute or convalescent COVID-19. The CDR3 runs from the conserved cysteine through the conserved F or W. D genes are given only for firm matches. Only part of the rows carry a size: once, few, many, or a class if the clone is expanded.

v_call	j_call	d_call	clone_size	cdr3_length	cdr3_aa	cdr3_nt
TRBV6-1	TRBJ2-1	.	.	16	CASSESWWGTYNEQFF	TGTGCCAGCAGTGAATCATGGTGGGGCACCTACAATGAGCAGTTCTTC
TRBV9	TRBJ2-3	.	.	14	CASSSYRDTDTQYF	TGTGCCAGCAGCTCCTACCGGGACACAGATACGCAGTATTTT
TRBV3-1/TRBV3-2	TRBJ1-2	.	.	13	CASSRVPQGGYTF	TGTGCCAGCAGCCGGGTACCACAGGGAGGCTACACCTTC
TRBV4-1	TRBJ1-1	TRBD1	.	14	CASSLSTGATEAFF	TGCGCCAGCAGCCTGTCGACAGGGGCAACTGAAGCTTTCTTT
TRBV2	TRBJ2-7	TRBD1	.	12	CASRDRAHEQYF	TGTGCCAGCAGAGACAGGGCCCACGAGCAGTACTTC
TRBV3-1/TRBV3-2	TRBJ2-5	TRBD2	.	16	CASSQGPAGRVETQYF	TGTGCCAGCAGCCAAGGTCCGGCAGGGAGGGTTGAGACCCAGTACTTC
TRBV4-2	TRBJ2-1	TRBD2	few	18	CASSQRTSGGELYNEQFF	TGTGCCAGCAGCCAACGGACTAGCGGGGGGGAGCTCTACAATGAGCAGTTCTTC
TRBV7-9	TRBJ2-3	TRBD2	.	16	CASSLGTSLSTDTQYF	TGTGCCAGCAGCTTGGGGACTAGCCTTAGCACAGATACGCAGTATTTT
TRBV12-3/TRBV12-4	TRBJ1-1	TRBD1	few	13	CASSRNRGTEAFF	TGTGCCAGCAGTAGGAACAGGGGCACTGAAGCTTTCTTT
TRBV3-1/TRBV3-2	TRBJ2-2	TRBD1	few	14	CASSRGTGAGELFF	TGTGCCAGCAGCCGCGGCACAGGGGCCGGGGAGCTGTTTTTT
TRBV5-4	TRBJ1-2	.	.	13	CASSLKQDVGYTF	TGTGCCAGCAGCCTCAAACAGGACGTAGGCTACACCTTC
TRBV7-2	TRBJ1-2	TRBD1	.	15	CASSPRQGAAYGYTF	TGTGCCAGCAGCCCCCGGCAGGGGGCGGCCTATGGCTACACCTTC
TRBV9	TRBJ2-1	TRBD2	.	18	CASSVDWLAGVKYNEQFF	TGTGCCAGCAGCGTAGATTGGCTAGCGGGGGTGAAATACAATGAGCAGTTCTTC
TRBV5-1	TRBJ2-1	TRBD1	.	15	CASSRGQGGYNEQFF	TGCGCCAGCAGCCGGGGACAGGGAGGCTACAATGAGCAGTTCTTC
TRBV13	TRBJ2-1	TRBD1	.	17	CASSMGTGMSSYNEQFF	TGTGCCAGCAGCATGGGGACAGGGATGAGCTCCTACAATGAGCAGTTCTTC
TRBV24-1	TRBJ2-7	TRBD1	.	15	CATRGHRGDSYEQYF	TGTGCCACCAGGGGCCACAGGGGGGACTCCTACGAGCAGTACTTC
TRBV7-9	TRBJ2-2	.	.	15	CASSTVSFGTGELFF	TGTGCCAGCAGCACAGTTTCTTTTGGCACCGGGGAGCTGTTTTTT